These T cell receptor beta chains were read from a single sample in a study of blood T cell repertoires in COVID-19. The repertoire was sequenced with immunoSEQ multiplex PCR; TCRdb's copy has only in-frame clones and lacks some. This sample carries some 77,000 clones, around nine tenths of them seen once, and the ten largest clones take 6.5% to 8.5%. The sequenced sample was peripheral blood. The receptors were sampled from a young man with acute or convalescent COVID-19. Both conserved end residues are part of each CDR3. A D gene is named only where the DNA matches it firmly. A clone size is listed for some rows: how often the clone was seen (once, few, many), or a class if it is expanded.

>TRBJ1-3|NA|TRBD1|TRBV13
CASSDGQGATFLSGNTIYF
TGTGCCAGCAGCGATGGACAGGGGGCTACTTTTCTATCTGGAAACACCATATATTTT
>TRBJ2-1|NA|NA|TRBV4-1
CASSQAGTGNNEQFF
TGCGCCAGCAGCCAAGCGGGGACTGGAAACAATGAGCAGTTCTTC
>TRBJ2-7|NA|NA|TRBV6-5
CASSYSERILYEQYF
TGTGCCAGCAGTTACTCGGAGCGGATCCTCTACGAGCAGTACTTC
>TRBJ1-5|NA|TRBD1|TRBV3-1/TRBV3-2
CASSFGQGSRPQHF
TGTGCCAGCAGCTTCGGACAGGGGTCGCGGCCCCAGCATTTT
>TRBJ1-1|once|NA|TRBV30
CAWTATAGTFF
TGTGCCTGGACTGCCACGGCAGGGACTTTCTTT
>TRBJ1-1|NA|TRBD1|TRBV9
CASNPQGATEAFF
TGTGCCAGCAACCCGCAGGGGGCCACTGAAGCTTTCTTT
>TRBJ1-2|once|NA|TRBV6-5
CASSSTGNFYGYTF
TGTGCCAGCAGTTCCACAGGGAACTTCTATGGCTACACCTTC
>TRBJ1-2|NA|TRBD1|TRBV18
CASSPGQGDGYTF
TGTGCCAGCTCACCGGGACAGGGGGATGGCTACACCTTC
>TRBJ2-3|NA|TRBD2|TRBV7-3
CASSLALAGTDTQYF
TGTGCCAGCAGCTTAGCCCTAGCGGGAACAGATACGCAGTATTTT
>TRBJ1-4|NA|TRBD1|TRBV3-1/TRBV3-2
CASSQGGTGDEKLFF
TGTGCCAGCAGCCAAGGAGGGACAGGGGATGAAAAACTGTTTTTT
>TRBJ2-3|NA|TRBD2|TRBV2
CASSRAGLAGSTDTQYF
TGTGCCAGCAGTCGGGCGGGACTAGCAGGAAGCACAGATACGCAGTATTTT
>TRBJ1-1|NA|NA|TRBV2
CASSEALGHRNTEAFF
TGTGCCAGCAGTGAAGCGCTGGGACATAGGAACACTGAAGCTTTCTTT
>TRBJ2-1|NA|TRBD2|TRBV9
CASSVWEGDEQFF
TGTGCCAGCAGCGTGTGGGAGGGCGATGAGCAGTTCTTC
>TRBJ1-4|NA|NA|TRBV7-8
CASSKYRVTNEKLFF
TGTGCCAGCAGCAAATACAGGGTTACTAATGAAAAACTGTTTTTT
>TRBJ1-1|few|NA|TRBV10-2
CASSEFLNTEAFF
TGCGCCAGCAGTGAGTTCTTGAACACTGAAGCTTTCTTT
>TRBJ1-1|NA|NA|TRBV4-1
CASSQVGARMNTEAFF
TGCGCCAGCAGCCAAGTTGGAGCGAGGATGAACACTGAAGCTTTCTTT
>TRBJ2-2|NA|NA|TRBV5-1
CASSLWPRDTGELFF
TGCGCCAGCAGCTTGTGGCCCAGGGACACCGGGGAGCTGTTTTTT
>TRBJ2-7|NA|TRBD2|TRBV6-5
CASSYVGGPHEQYF
TGTGCCAGCAGTTACGTGGGAGGGCCCCACGAGCAGTACTTC
>TRBJ2-7|NA|NA|TRBV11-2
CASRSLGRGQLQENEQYF
TGTGCCAGCAGGAGTCTGGGCCGAGGACAACTACAGGAGAACGAGCAGTACTTC
>TRBJ2-3|NA|TRBD1|TRBV19
CASSIGQGSSTDTQYF
TGTGCCAGTAGTATCGGACAGGGTTCTAGCACAGATACGCAGTATTTT
>TRBJ1-4|NA|NA|TRBV7-9
CASSLGGANEKLFF
TGTGCCAGCAGCCTCGGGGGGGCCAATGAAAAACTGTTTTTT
>TRBJ1-5|once|NA|TRBV27
CASSLRAGNQPQHF
TGTGCCAGCAGTTTAAGGGCAGGGAATCAGCCCCAGCATTTT
>TRBJ2-1|NA|TRBD1|TRBV28
CASTQGQYNEQFF
TGTGCCAGCACCCAGGGACAGTACAATGAGCAGTTCTTC
>TRBJ2-1|NA|NA|TRBV28
CASSFDVGGYNEQFF
TGTGCCAGCAGTTTTGATGTGGGGGGCTACAATGAGCAGTTCTTC
>TRBJ2-1|NA|TRBD2|TRBV28
CASRLAGGPHNEQFF
TGTGCCAGCAGATTAGCGGGAGGGCCCCACAATGAGCAGTTCTTC
>TRBJ1-1|NA|TRBD1|TRBV7-2
CASSLLGQGEAFF
TGTGCCAGCAGCTTATTGGGACAGGGGGAAGCTTTCTTT
>TRBJ2-3|NA|NA|TRBV15
CATSRVLLGRDTQYF
TGTGCCACCAGCAGAGTGTTACTAGGAAGGGATACGCAGTATTTT
>TRBJ2-5|few|TRBD2|TRBV4-1
CASSSTAGVETQYF
TGCGCCAGCAGCTCTACAGCGGGAGTGGAGACCCAGTACTTC
>TRBJ2-7|NA|TRBD2|TRBV18
CASSLTEAGPPFYEQYF
TGTGCCAGCTCACTAACCGAAGCGGGGCCGCCGTTCTACGAGCAGTACTTC
>TRBJ2-2|NA|NA|TRBV30
CAWSLSQGGELFF
TGTGCCTGGAGTTTATCCCAGGGCGGGGAGCTGTTTTTT
>TRBJ2-3|NA|TRBD1|TRBV27
CASSLGYRGADTQYF
TGTGCCAGCAGTTTAGGGTACAGGGGGGCAGATACGCAGTATTTT
>TRBJ2-1|NA|NA|TRBV28
CASSLLAPEYNEQFF
TGTGCCAGCAGTTTATTAGCGCCCGAGTACAATGAGCAGTTCTTC
>TRBJ2-2|NA|NA|TRBV19
CASSIASGQNTGELFF
TGTGCCAGTAGTATAGCCTCGGGACAGAACACCGGGGAGCTGTTTTTT
>TRBJ2-3|NA|NA|TRBV2
CASGKEGGGVTQYF
TGTGCCAGCGGCAAAGAAGGGGGGGGAGTTACGCAGTATTTT
>TRBJ2-1|NA|NA|TRBV7-2
CASSPRSSPSYNEQFF
TGTGCCAGCAGCCCTAGGAGCTCCCCCTCCTACAATGAGCAGTTCTTC
>TRBJ1-1|NA|NA|TRBV3-1/TRBV3-2
CASSYRVDTEAFF
TGTGCCAGCAGTTATCGGGTGGACACTGAAGCTTTCTTT
>TRBJ2-7|NA|TRBD2|TRBV28
CASLESGRSEQYF
TGTGCCAGCCTCGAAAGCGGGAGGAGCGAGCAGTACTTC
>TRBJ1-6|NA|NA|TRBV7-2
CASSSLGGALNSPLHF
TGTGCCAGCAGCTCCCTGGGGGGGGCCCTTAATTCACCCCTCCACTTT
>TRBJ2-7|NA|NA|TRBV11-2
CASSPNLASLREQYF
TGTGCCAGCAGCCCTAACCTAGCGTCGCTCAGAGAGCAGTACTTC
>TRBJ1-2|NA|TRBD1|TRBV6-5
CATGWTGRNYGYTF
TGTGCCACCGGATGGACAGGGAGGAACTATGGCTACACCTTC
>TRBJ2-7|NA|TRBD2|TRBV5-1
CASSSTGTSGRYEQYF
TGCGCCAGCAGCTCAACCGGGACTAGCGGGAGATACGAGCAGTACTTC
>TRBJ2-3|NA|TRBD1|TRBV12-5
CASGAGTGTDTQYF
TGTGCTAGTGGTGCCGGGACAGGAACAGATACGCAGTATTTT
>TRBJ1-2|NA|NA|TRBV7-8
CASSMTGSYGYTF
TGTGCCAGCAGCATGACAGGTTCCTATGGCTACACCTTC
>TRBJ1-4|NA|TRBD1|TRBV19
CASNPGTANEKLFF
TGTGCCAGTAACCCCGGGACAGCTAATGAAAAACTGTTTTTT
>TRBJ1-3|NA|NA|TRBV7-2
CASSTKGLYSGNTIYF
TGTGCCAGCAGCACCAAGGGACTTTACTCTGGAAACACCATATATTTT
>TRBJ2-1|NA|TRBD1|TRBV7-3
CASSPTGTDNEQFF
TGTGCCAGCAGCCCGACCGGGACAGACAATGAGCAGTTCTTC
>TRBJ2-1|few|NA|TRBV12-5
CASGTGNEQFF
TGTGCTAGTGGAACCGGGAATGAGCAGTTCTTC
>TRBJ1-6|NA|NA|TRBV6-5
CASKNSRNSPLHF
TGTGCCAGCAAGAACAGTAGGAATTCACCCCTCCACTTT
>TRBJ2-2|NA|NA|TRBV6-5
CASSYSADGELFF
TGTGCCAGCAGTTACTCGGCGGACGGGGAGCTGTTTTTT
>TRBJ2-1|NA|NA|TRBV5-1
CASSLGPQVRDEQFF
TGCGCCAGCAGCTTGGGACCGCAAGTCCGGGATGAGCAGTTCTTC
>TRBJ2-1|few|TRBD2|TRBV10-3
CAIGLAGDYNEQFF
TGTGCCATCGGGCTAGCGGGAGATTACAATGAGCAGTTCTTC
>TRBJ1-6|NA|TRBD1|TRBV2
CASSESMTGDSPLHF
TGTGCCAGCAGTGAAAGTATGACAGGGGATTCACCCCTCCACTTT
>TRBJ2-3|NA|NA|TRBV7-3
CASSSRAGATDTQYF
TGTGCCAGCAGCTCCCGGGCGGGCGCCACAGATACGCAGTATTTT
>TRBJ1-6|NA|TRBD1|TRBV6-5
CASSYSNRGLSPLHF
TGTGCCAGCAGTTACTCGAACAGGGGGTTATCACCCCTCCACTTT
>TRBJ2-1|few|NA|TRBV27
CASSLQGLSNEQFF
TGTGCCAGCAGTCTTCAGGGGCTTTCTAATGAGCAGTTCTTC
>TRBJ2-7|NA|TRBD1|TRBV23-1
CASRGQGSEAVHSYEQYF
TGCGCCAGCCGGGGACAGGGGAGCGAGGCGGTCCACTCCTACGAGCAGTACTTC
>TRBJ1-3|NA|NA|TRBV18
CASSVQGDSGNTIYF
TGTGCCAGCTCGGTGCAGGGCGACTCTGGAAACACCATATATTTT
>TRBJ2-7|NA|NA|TRBV9
CASSYDLSGEQYF
TGTGCCAGCAGCTATGACCTCAGCGGCGAGCAGTACTTC
>TRBJ2-3|NA|TRBD1|TRBV9
CASSLGQGAGRLDTQYF
TGTGCCAGCAGCCTGGGACAGGGGGCGGGTCGGTTGGATACGCAGTATTTT